This TCR beta chain came from a study of neoadjuvant anti-PD-1 for oral cavity cancer. Study background: Patients mostly received three to four biweekly nivolumab doses at 3 mg/kg before surgery. Around day 43, patients without progression received a fourth nivolumab dose before surgery. Study results and caveats: Non-responders to neoadjuvant nivolumab had significantly more clonal PBMC T cells than responders.

Patients had HPV-negative, locally advanced oral cavity squamous cell carcinoma. To note about this clone: Its antigen is not identified.

The V gene lost 5 bases and the J gene lost 4 bases, with 17 bases spanning the gap. Per the germline V gene, CDR1 is LNHDA and CDR2 is SQIVND (reference sequence). The CDR3 has 15 amino acids. TCRdb keeps only in-frame clones here, not all; method: immunoSEQ multiplex PCR. The sample shows 7,200 or so clones, about four fifths of them seen only once. The chain carries TRBV19 and TRBJ1-2; a possible D gene is TRBD1 (5 bases). This clonotype was obtained from a person between 35 and 79 years old with oral cavity squamous cell carcinoma. The sequences come from PBMCs, collected before nivolumab (anti-PD-1) treatment. The CDR3 sequence is CASSRLTATIYGYTF. The CDR3 DNA reads as TGTGCCAGTAGTCGGTTGACAGCCACCATCTATGGCTACACCTTC.